The source of this T cell receptor beta chain is a study of T-cell reconstitution after alpha-beta-depleted transplantation in children. Unique molecular identifiers tagged the TCRbeta library. In TCRdb, the PCR reads were re-called with MiXCR into one record per CDR3 protein. The repertoire includes some 490,000 distinct CDR3 sequences, approximately 12% of them detected once, and about 5% sits in the top ten. The CDR3 runs 17 residues. Looked up from germline, CDR1 is MNHEY and CDR2 is SVGAGI. Deletions cut 2 bases from V and 1 base from J, with 12 bases between. This clonotype was detected ten times or more.

The chain uses TRBV6-5 and TRBJ2-6; D possibly corresponds to TRBD1 (6 bases). This TCR was sampled from a human donor who donated a stem cell graft to a child with combined immunodeficiency. The specimen was PBMCs from the stem cell graft donor, collected from the stem cell graft. As DNA, the CDR3 is TGTGCCAGCAGTTACCAGGGGATTATGTCTGGGGCCAACGTCCTGACTTTC. Its translation: CASSYQGIMSGANVLTF.